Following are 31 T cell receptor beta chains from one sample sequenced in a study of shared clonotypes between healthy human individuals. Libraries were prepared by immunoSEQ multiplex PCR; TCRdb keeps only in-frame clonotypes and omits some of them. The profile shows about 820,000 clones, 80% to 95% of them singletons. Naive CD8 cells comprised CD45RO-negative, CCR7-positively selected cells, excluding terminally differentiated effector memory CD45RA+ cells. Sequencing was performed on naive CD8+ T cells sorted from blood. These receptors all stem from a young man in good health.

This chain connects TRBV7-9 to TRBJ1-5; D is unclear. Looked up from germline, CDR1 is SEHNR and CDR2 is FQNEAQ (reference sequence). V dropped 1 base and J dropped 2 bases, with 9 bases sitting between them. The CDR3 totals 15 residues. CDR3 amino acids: CASSLDVGGNQPQHF. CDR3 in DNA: TGTGCCAGCAGCTTAGACGTTGGTGGCAATCAGCCCCAGCATTTT.

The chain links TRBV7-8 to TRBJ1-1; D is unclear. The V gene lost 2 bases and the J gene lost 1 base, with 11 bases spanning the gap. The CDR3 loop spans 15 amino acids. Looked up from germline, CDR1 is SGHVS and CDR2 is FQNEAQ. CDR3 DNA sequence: TGTGCCAGCAGCTTATTCGCCCCGGAGAACACTGAAGCTTTCTTT. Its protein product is CASSLFAPENTEAFF. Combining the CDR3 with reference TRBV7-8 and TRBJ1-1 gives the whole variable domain GAGVSQSPRYKVAKRGQDVALRCDPISGHVSLFWYQQALGQGPEFLTYFQNEAQLDKSGLPSDRFFAERPEGSVSTLKIQRTQQEDSAVYLCASSLFAPENTEAFFGQGTRLTVV.

The CDR3 DNA reads TGCGCCAGCAGCCAAGTAGGTGGGGTTAGCACCGGGGAGCTGTTTTTT. Residues: CASSQVGGVSTGELFF. This chain uses TRBV4-3 with TRBJ2-2; D is uncertain. There are 16 residues in the CDR3. Germline V CDR1 and CDR2: LGHNA, YSLEER. Trimming stripped 1 base from V and 4 bases from J, with 13 bases between.

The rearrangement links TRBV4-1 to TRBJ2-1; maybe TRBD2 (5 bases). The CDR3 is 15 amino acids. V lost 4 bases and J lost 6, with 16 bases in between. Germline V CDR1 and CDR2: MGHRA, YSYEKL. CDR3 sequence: CASSLRTGPSNEQFF. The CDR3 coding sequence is TGCGCCAGCAGCCTTCGGACTGGCCCCAGCAATGAGCAGTTCTTC.

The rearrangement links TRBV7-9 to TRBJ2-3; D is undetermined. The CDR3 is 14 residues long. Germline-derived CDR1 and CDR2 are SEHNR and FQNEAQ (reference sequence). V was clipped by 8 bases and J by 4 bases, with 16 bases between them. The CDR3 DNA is TGTGCCAGCCGTCTCCCCACGGGCCCAGATACGCAGTATTTT. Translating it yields CASRLPTGPDTQYF. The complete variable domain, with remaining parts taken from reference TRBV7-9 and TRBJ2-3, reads DTGVSQNPRHKITKRGQNVTFRCDPISEHNRLYWYRQTLGQGPEFLTYFQNEAQLEKSRLLSDRFSAERPKGSFSTLEIQRTEQGDSAMYLCASRLPTGPDTQYFGPGTRLTVL.

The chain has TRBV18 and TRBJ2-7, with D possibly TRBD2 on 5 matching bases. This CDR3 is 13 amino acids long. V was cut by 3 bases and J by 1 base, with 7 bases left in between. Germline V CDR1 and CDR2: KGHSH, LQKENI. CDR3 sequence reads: CASSPDFSYEQYF. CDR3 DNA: TGTGCCAGCTCACCGGACTTTTCCTACGAGCAGTACTTC.

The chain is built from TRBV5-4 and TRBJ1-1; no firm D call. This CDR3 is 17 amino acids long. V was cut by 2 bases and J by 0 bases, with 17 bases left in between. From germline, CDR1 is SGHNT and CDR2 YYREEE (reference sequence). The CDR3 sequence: CASSLRSGGRMNTEAFF. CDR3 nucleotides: TGTGCCAGCAGCTTAAGGTCGGGAGGGAGAATGAACACTGAAGCTTTCTTT.

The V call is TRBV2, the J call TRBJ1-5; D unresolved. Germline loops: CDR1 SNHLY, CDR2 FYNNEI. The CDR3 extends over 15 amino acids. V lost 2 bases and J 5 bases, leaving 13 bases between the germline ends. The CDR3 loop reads CASSESGRADQPQHF. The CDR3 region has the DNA TGTGCCAGCAGTGAATCCGGGAGGGCGGATCAGCCCCAGCATTTT.

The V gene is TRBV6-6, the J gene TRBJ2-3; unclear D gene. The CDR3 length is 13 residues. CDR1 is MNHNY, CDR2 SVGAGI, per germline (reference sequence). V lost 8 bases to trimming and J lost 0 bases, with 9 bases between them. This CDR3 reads CASALGSTDTQYF. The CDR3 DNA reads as TGTGCCAGCGCCCTCGGAAGCACAGATACGCAGTATTTT.

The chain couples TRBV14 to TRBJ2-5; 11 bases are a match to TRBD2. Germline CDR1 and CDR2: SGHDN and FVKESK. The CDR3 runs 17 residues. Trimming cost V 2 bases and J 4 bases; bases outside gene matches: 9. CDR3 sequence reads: CASSQRSGRATRETQYF. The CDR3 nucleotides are TGTGCCAGCAGCCAACGTAGCGGGAGGGCCACCCGAGAGACCCAGTACTTC.

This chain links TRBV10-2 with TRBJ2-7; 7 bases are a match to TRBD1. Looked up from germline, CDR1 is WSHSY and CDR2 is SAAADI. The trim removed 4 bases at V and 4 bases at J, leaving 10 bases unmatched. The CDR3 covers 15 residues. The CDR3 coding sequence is TGCGCCAGCAGTGTCTCAGGGGGTACCCCTTACGAGCAGTACTTC. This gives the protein CASSVSGGTPYEQYF.

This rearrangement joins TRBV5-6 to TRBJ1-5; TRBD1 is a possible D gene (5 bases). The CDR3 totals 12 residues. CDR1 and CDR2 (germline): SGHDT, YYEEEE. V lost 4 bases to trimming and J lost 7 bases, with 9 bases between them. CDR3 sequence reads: CASSRGSQPQHF. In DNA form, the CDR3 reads TGTGCCAGCAGCCGGGGGAGCCAGCCCCAGCATTTT.

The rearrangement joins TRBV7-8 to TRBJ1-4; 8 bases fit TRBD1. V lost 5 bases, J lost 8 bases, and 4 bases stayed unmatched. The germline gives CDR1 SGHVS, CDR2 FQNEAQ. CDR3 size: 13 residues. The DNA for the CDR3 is TGTGCCAGCAGCGCGCGACAGGGGGAAAAACTGTTTTTT. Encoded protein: CASSARQGEKLFF.

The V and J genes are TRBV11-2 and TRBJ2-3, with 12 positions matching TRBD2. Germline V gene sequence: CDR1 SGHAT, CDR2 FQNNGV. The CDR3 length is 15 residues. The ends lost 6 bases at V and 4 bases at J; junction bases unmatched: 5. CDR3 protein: CASSLTSGRPDTQYF. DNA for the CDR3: TGTGCCAGCAGTTTGACTAGCGGGAGACCAGATACGCAGTATTTT.

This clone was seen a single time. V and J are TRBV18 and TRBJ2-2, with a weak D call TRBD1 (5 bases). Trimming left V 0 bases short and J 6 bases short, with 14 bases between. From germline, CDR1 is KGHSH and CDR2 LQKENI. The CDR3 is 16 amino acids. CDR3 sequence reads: CASSPPASRASGELFF. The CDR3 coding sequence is TGTGCCAGCTCACCACCGGCCAGCAGGGCATCCGGGGAGCTGTTTTTT.

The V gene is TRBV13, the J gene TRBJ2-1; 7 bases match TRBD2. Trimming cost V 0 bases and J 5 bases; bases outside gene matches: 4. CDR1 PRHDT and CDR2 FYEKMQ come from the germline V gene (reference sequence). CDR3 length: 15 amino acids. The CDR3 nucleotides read TGTGCCAGCAGCTTAGGTCTAGCGGCCCACAATGAGCAGTTCTTC. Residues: CASSLGLAAHNEQFF. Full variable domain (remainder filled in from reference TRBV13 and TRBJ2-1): AAGVIQSPRHLIKEKRETATLKCYPIPRHDTVYWYQQGPGQDPQFLISFYEKMQSDKGSIPDRFSAQQFSDYHSELNMSSLELGDSALYFCASSLGLAAHNEQFFGPGTRLTVL.

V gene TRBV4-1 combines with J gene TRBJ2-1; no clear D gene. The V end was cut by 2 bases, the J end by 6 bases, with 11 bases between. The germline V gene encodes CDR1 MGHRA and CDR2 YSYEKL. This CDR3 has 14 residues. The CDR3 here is CASSQIPAANEQFF. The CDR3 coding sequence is TGCGCCAGCAGCCAAATTCCGGCGGCCAATGAGCAGTTCTTC.

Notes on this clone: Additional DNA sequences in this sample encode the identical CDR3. CDR3 nucleotides: TGTGCCAGCAGTAGACAGGGTAATGAGCAGTTCTTC. This codes for CASSRQGNEQFF. This sequence joins TRBV7-9 and TRBJ2-1; 7 bases fit TRBD1. The CDR3 totals 12 residues. V trimming: 6 bases; J trimming: 7 bases; junction bases outside the gene matches: 3. Germline assignment: CDR1 SEHNR and CDR2 FQNEAQ (reference sequence).

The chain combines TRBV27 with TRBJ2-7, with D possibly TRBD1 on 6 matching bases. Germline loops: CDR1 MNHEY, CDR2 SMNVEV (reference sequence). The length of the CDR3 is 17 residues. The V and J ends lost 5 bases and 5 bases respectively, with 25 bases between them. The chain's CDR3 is CASSLGPDSGALDEQYF. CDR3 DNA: TGTGCCAGCAGTCTGGGCCCCGATTCAGGGGCCCTGGACGAGCAGTACTTC.

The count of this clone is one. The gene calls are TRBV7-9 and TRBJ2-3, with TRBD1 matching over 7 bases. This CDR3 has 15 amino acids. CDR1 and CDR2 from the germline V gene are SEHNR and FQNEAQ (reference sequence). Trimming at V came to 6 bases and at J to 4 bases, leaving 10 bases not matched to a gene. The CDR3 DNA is TGTGCCAGCAGTCTGACAGGGCCTGGACCAGATACGCAGTATTTT. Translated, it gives CASSLTGPGPDTQYF.

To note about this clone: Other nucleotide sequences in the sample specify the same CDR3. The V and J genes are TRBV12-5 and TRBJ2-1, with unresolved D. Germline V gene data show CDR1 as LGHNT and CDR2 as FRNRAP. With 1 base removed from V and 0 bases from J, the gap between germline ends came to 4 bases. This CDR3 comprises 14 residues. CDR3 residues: CASGLGSSYNEQFF. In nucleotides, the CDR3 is TGTGCTAGTGGTTTGGGGTCCTCCTACAATGAGCAGTTCTTC.

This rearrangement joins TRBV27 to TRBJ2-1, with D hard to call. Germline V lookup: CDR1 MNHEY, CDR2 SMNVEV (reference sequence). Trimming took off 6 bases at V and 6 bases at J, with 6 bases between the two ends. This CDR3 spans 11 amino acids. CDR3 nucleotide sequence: TGTGCCAGCAGCGTGGGCAATGAGCAGTTCTTC. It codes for CASSVGNEQFF.

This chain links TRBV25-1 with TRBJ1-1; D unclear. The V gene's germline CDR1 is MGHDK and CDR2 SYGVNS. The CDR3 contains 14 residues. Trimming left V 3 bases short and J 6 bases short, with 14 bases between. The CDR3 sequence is CASSESGRLPEAFF. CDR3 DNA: TGTGCCAGCAGTGAGTCGGGGAGGTTGCCTGAAGCTTTCTTT.

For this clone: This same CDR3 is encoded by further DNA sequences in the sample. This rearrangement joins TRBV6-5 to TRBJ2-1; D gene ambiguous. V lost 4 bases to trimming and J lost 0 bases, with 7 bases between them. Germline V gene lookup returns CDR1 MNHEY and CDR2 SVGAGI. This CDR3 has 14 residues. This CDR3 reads CASSLSSSYNEQFF. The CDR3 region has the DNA TGTGCCAGCAGTTTAAGTAGCTCCTACAATGAGCAGTTCTTC.

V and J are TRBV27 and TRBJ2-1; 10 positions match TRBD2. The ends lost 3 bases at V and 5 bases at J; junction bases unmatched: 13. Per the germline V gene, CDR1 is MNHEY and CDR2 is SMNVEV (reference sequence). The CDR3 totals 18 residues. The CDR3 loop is CASSFLRAGGPVHNEQFF. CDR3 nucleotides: TGTGCCAGCAGTTTTCTGCGAGCGGGAGGGCCCGTTCACAATGAGCAGTTCTTC.

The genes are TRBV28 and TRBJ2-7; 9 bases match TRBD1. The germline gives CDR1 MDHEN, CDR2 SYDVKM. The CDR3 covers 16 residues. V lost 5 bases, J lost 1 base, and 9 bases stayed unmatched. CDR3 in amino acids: CASSIPRDRVSYEQYF. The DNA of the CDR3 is TGTGCCAGCAGTATCCCCCGGGACAGGGTTTCCTACGAGCAGTACTTC.

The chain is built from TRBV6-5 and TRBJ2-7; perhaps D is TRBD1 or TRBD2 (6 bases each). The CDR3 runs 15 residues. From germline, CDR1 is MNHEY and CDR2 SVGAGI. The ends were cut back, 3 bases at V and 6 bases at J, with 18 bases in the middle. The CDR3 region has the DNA TGTGCCAGCAGTTATAGGGTCGGGGGCCGTAGCGAGCAGTACTTC. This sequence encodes CASSYRVGGRSEQYF.

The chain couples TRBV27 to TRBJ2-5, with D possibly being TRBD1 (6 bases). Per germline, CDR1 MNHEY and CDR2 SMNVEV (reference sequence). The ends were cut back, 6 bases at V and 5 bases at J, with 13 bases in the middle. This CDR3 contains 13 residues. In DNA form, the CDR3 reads TGTGCCAGCAGCATACAGGGTGTTGAGACCCAGTACTTC. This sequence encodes CASSIQGVETQYF.

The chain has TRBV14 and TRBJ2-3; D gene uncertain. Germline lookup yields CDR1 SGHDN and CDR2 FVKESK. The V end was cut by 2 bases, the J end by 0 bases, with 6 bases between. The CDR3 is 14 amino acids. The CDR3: CASSQRSSTDTQYF. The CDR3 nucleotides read TGTGCCAGCAGCCAACGATCTAGCACAGATACGCAGTATTTT. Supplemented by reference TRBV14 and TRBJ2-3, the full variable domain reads EAGVTQFPSHSVIEKGQTVTLRCDPISGHDNLYWYRRVMGKEIKFLLHFVKESKQDESGMPNNRFLAERTGGTYSTLKVQPAELEDSGVYFCASSQRSSTDTQYFGPGTRLTVL.

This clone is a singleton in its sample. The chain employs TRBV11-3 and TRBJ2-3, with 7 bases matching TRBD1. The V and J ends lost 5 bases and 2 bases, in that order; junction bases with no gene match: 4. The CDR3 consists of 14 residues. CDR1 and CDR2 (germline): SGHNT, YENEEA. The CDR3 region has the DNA TGTGCCAGCAGCCCGGGACAGAACACAGATACGCAGTATTTT. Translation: CASSPGQNTDTQYF.

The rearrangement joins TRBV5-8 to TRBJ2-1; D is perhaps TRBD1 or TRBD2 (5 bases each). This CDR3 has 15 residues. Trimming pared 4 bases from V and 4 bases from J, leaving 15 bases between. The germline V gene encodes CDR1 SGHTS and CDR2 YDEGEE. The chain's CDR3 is CASSPGPLTYNEQFF. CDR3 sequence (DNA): TGTGCCAGCAGCCCGGGACCCCTGACGTACAATGAGCAGTTCTTC.